The 10 T cell receptor beta chains listed next were all sequenced from one sample in a study of identical twins. TCRdb used MiXCR to reprocess the 5' RACE reads, holding one entry per CDR3 protein. Among more than 1.5 million distinct CDR3 sequences listed, around 33% were seen once. Sequencing used cord blood. The receptors shown here come from a newborn girl in good health.

This clonotype was picked up a small number of times. This rearrangement joins TRBV29-1 to TRBJ2-1; 7 nucleotides align to TRBD2. V shed 7 bases and J 5 bases; nucleotides not matched to a gene: 8. From germline, CDR1 is SQVTM and CDR2 ANQGSEA. The CDR3 contains 13 residues. DNA for the CDR3: TGCAGCGCTAAACCCACTAGCGACAATGAGCAGTTCTTC. Its protein product is CSAKPTSDNEQFF.

The sample holds a few counts of this clonotype. The chain carries TRBV21-1 and TRBJ1-1; the D call in the table, TRBD1, was not verified against the DNA. TRBV21-1 is described as a pseudogene. The CDR3 is 13 amino acids. As DNA, the CDR3 is TGTGCCAGCAGCAAACAGGGGGACACTGAAGCTTTCTTT. This translates into CASSKQGDTEAFF.

This clonotype was seen only a few times. This chain uses TRBV20-1 with TRBJ2-3, with TRBD2 matching over 8 bases. The CDR3 is 17 residues long. V lost 2 bases to trimming and J lost 1 base; unmatched junction nucleotides: 11. Germline CDR1 and CDR2: DFQATT and SNEGSKA (reference sequence). Written as DNA, the CDR3 is TGCAGTGCTAGAAAGGGTACTAGCGGTTATCGCACAGATACGCAGTATTTT. It specifies CSARKGTSGYRTDTQYF.

V gene TRBV4-1 combines with J gene TRBJ2-3; no reliable D call. Per germline, CDR1 MGHRA and CDR2 YSYEKL. Trimming removed 4 bases at V and 6 bases at J, with 17 bases between. There are 15 residues in the CDR3. The CDR3 DNA sequence: TGCGCCAGCAGCCCTAAGACCCCATTTCACGATACGCAGTATTTT. It codes for CASSPKTPFHDTQYF.

The chain links TRBV5-1 to TRBJ2-6; the D gene is possibly TRBD1 (7 bases). Germline values: CDR1 SGHRS, CDR2 YFSETQ. The CDR3 is made up of 18 amino acids. Trimming removed 4 bases at V and 0 bases at J, with 17 bases between. This CDR3 is CASSPSAGGISGANVLTF. The CDR3 DNA sequence: TGCGCCAGCAGCCCGTCGGCAGGGGGGATCTCTGGGGCCAACGTCCTGACTTTC.

The genes are TRBV7-2 and TRBJ1-2, with D possibly being TRBD1 (5 bases). The CDR3 sequence is 13 residues long. Germline values: CDR1 SGHTA, CDR2 FQGNSA. Trimming left V 1 base short and J 7 bases short, with 10 bases between. DNA of the CDR3: TGTGCCAGCAGCTTAGGCGCAGGGTTTGGCTACACCTTC. Its protein is CASSLGAGFGYTF.

This chain's CDR3 is CASRTRQGWTGELFF. The CDR3 region has the DNA TGTGCCAGCAGGACTCGACAGGGATGGACCGGGGAGCTGTTTTTT. The chain couples TRBV12-3 or TRBV12-4 to TRBJ2-2, with 7 bases aligning to TRBD1. V lost 6 bases to trimming and J lost 5 bases; unmatched junction nucleotides: 9. CDR3 length: 15 residues.

In its sample, this clonotype was seen a few times. J is TRBJ2-4 and V is TRBV7-2; 9 positions agree with TRBD2. This CDR3 is built from 17 residues. V shed 0 bases, J shed 5 bases, and the junction held 8 bases outside the gene matches. The germline gives CDR1 SGHTA, CDR2 FQGNSA. The CDR3 DNA is TGTGCCAGCAGCTTAGCGTCTAGCGGGAAAGGGGAAAACATTCAGTACTTC. It yields the protein CASSLASSGKGENIQYF.

This clonotype has just a few counts. The V and J genes are TRBV4-1 and TRBJ2-2; 7 bases line up with TRBD2. The length of the CDR3 is 16 residues. Germline V gene data show CDR1 as MGHRA and CDR2 as YSYEKL. V shed 2 bases, J shed 4 bases, and the junction held 7 bases outside the gene matches. For the CDR3, the DNA is TGCGCCAGCAGCCAAAGTCCAGCGGGGTTCACCGGGGAGCTGTTTTTT. Translated: CASSQSPAGFTGELFF.

This clonotype was seen a handful of times. V is TRBV6-2 or TRBV6-3 and J is TRBJ2-7; either TRBD1 or TRBD2 may fit D (5 bases each). The germline CDR1 and CDR2 sequences are MNHEY and SVGEGT. Trimming cost V 4 bases and J 0 bases, with 13 bases left between them. The CDR3 has 15 residues. The CDR3 here is CASSLPGTHSYEQYF. The CDR3 DNA is TGTGCCAGCAGTTTACCCGGGACCCACTCCTACGAGCAGTACTTC.